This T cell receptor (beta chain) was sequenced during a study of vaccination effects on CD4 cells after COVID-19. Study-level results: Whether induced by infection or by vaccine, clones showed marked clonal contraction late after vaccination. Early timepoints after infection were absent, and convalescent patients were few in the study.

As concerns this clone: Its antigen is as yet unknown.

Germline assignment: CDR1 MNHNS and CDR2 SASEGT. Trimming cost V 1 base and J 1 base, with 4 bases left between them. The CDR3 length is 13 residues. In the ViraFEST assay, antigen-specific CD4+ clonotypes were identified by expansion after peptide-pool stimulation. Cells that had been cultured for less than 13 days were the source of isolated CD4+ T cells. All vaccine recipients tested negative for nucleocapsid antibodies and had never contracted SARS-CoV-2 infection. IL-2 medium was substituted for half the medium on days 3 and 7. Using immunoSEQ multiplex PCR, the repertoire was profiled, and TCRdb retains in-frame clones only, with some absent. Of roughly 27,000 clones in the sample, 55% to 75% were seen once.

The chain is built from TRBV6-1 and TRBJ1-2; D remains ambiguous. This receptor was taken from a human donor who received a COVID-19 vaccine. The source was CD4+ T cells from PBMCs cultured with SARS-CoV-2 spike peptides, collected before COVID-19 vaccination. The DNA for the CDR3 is TGTGCCAGCAGTGAAGTTTTTAACTATGGCTACACCTTC. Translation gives CASSEVFNYGYTF.